The clone carrying this T cell receptor (beta chain) showed up just a few times. The data derive from a study of human T cells and chemical hapten exposure. Overall study context: Patch tests applied 0.01% DPC to the upper back, read at 6 days.

The library tagged individual cDNA molecules with unique molecular identifiers. One entry per CDR3 protein, called by TCRdb with MiXCR from the reads. The repertoire holds approximately 3,800 distinct CDR3 sequences, with 40% to 60% as singletons. The treatment here: therapeutic diphenylcyclopropenone sensitization with weekly scalp DPC. The CDR3 has 16 residues. Germline CDR1 ENHRY, CDR2 SYGVKD. Trimming left V 0 bases short and J 0 bases short, with 9 bases between. This sample comprised whole blood, obtained before DPC sensitization or 2, 6, or about 24 weeks after (not recorded which). This TCR was sampled from an adult with alopecia areata. Some clones in this sample may be carry-over from other donors' samples. This table probably holds off-target reads from a library built for another chain. The chain couples TRBV10-3 to TRBJ2-1; D perhaps matches TRBD2 (6 bases). CDR3 nucleotide sequence: TGTGCCATCAGTGAGTCCCACGGGAGCTCCTACAATGAGCAGTTCTTC. This encodes CAISESHGSSYNEQFF.